The sequence of this T cell receptor beta chain was determined in a study of shared clonotypes between healthy human individuals. Study-level information: Serving as donors were a couple of women and a few men, whose ages spanned 18 to 49.

Assay runs were performed at deep level. The method was immunoSEQ multiplex PCR; TCRdb's version includes in-frame clones alone and lacks a portion of them. This table has approximately 2,000,000 clones, 93% appearing once. Naive CD8 cells comprised CD45RO-negative, CCR7-positively selected cells, excluding terminally differentiated effector memory CD45RA+ cells. This CDR3 spans 15 amino acids. V was pared by 2 bases and J by 8 bases, with 12 bases of the junction left unmatched. The germline V gene encodes CDR1 SGDLS and CDR2 YYNGEE. The TCR comes from a man between 18 and 29 years old in good health. Some clones in this sample may be carry-over from other donors' samples. Sequenced material: naive CD8+ T cells from PBMCs. This chain joins TRBV9 and TRBJ1-2; 7 bases line up with TRBD1. The CDR3 loop reads CASSVNRGSPGGYTF. The CDR3 region has the DNA TGTGCCAGCAGCGTGAACAGGGGTTCCCCGGGAGGCTACACCTTC. Full variable domain (missing parts from reference TRBV9 and TRBJ1-2): DSGVTQTPKHLITATGQRVTLRCSPRSGDLSVYWYQQSLDQGLQFLIQYYNGEERAKGNILERFSAQQFPDLHSELNLSSLELGDSALYFCASSVNRGSPGGYTFGSGTRLTVV.